These 15 T cell receptor beta chains came from one sample sequenced in a study of a mutant IDH1 vaccine in newly diagnosed glioma. Their specific antigens are unknown. Time point of the sample: week 47, end of study. Doses comprised 300 ug of mutant IDH1 20-mer peptide each, plus topical imiquimod. Generated by immunoSEQ multiplex PCR, the TCRdb table keeps only in-frame clones and is missing some. The top ten clones hold 3.8% of a sample with some 60,000 clones, around 83% of them seen once. The specimen was PBMCs, collected from a glioma patient whose treatment included an IDH1 peptide vaccine. The receptors originated from a man aged 25 to 40 with glioma.

The table lists this clone with a count of one. The CDR3 coding sequence is TGTGCCAGCAGCTCCCGACTAGCGGGGGCACCCAATGAGCAGTTCTTC. Its protein is CASSSRLAGAPNEQFF. This sequence joins TRBV7-2 and TRBJ2-1; 12 nucleotides align to TRBD2. Germline trimming cut 4 bases from V and 6 bases from J; bases unmatched to any gene: 7. Germline V lookup: CDR1 SGHTA, CDR2 FQGNSA. The CDR3 is 16 residues long.

The CDR3 loop reads CASSPLLGGGMNYGYTF. In DNA, the CDR3 is TGTGCCAGCTCACCCCTTTTAGGTGGGGGGATGAACTATGGCTACACCTTC. This sequence joins TRBV18 and TRBJ1-2; D might be TRBD1 (5 bases). Germline V lookup: CDR1 KGHSH, CDR2 LQKENI. The CDR3 sequence is 17 residues long. V was pared by 3 bases and J by 2 bases, with 19 bases between.

This chain uses TRBV11-2 with TRBJ2-1, with 7 bases that match TRBD2. The ends lost 4 bases at V and 6 bases at J; junction bases unmatched: 3. This CDR3 has 13 residues. The germline CDR1 and CDR2 sequences are SGHAT and FQNNGV. The CDR3: CASSSGTINEQFF. DNA for the CDR3: TGTGCCAGCAGCTCAGGGACTATCAATGAGCAGTTCTTC.

This chain's CDR3 is CASSLVGRGIEPLHF. The CDR3 nucleotides are TGTGCCAGCAGCTTAGTCGGCAGGGGAATAGAGCCCCTCCACTTT. The chain recombines TRBV7-9 with TRBJ1-6; tentative D call: TRBD1 (6 bases). Trimming shortened V by 1 base and J by 13 bases, and 17 bases separated the two germline ends. This CDR3 has 15 residues. Looked up from germline, CDR1 is SEHNR and CDR2 is FQNEAQ (reference sequence).

V and J are TRBV5-6 and TRBJ2-5; 9 positions agree with TRBD2. Germline V lookup: CDR1 SGHDT, CDR2 YYEEEE. Unmatched junction bases numbered 3, after V lost 1 base and J lost 2 bases. CDR3 length: 15 residues. The CDR3 sequence is CASSLSSGAQETQYF. The CDR3 nucleotides are TGTGCCAGCAGCTTGTCTAGCGGGGCTCAAGAGACCCAGTACTTC.

There are a few counts of this clone. The chain joins TRBV7-9 to TRBJ1-1, with a weak D call TRBD1 (6 bases). The V gene lost 6 bases and the J gene lost 3 bases, with 23 bases spanning the gap. Germline CDR1 and CDR2: SEHNR and FQNEAQ (reference sequence). This CDR3 has 17 amino acids. The CDR3 is CASRLGARRTDYTEAFF. Written as DNA, the CDR3 is TGTGCCAGCAGACTCGGGGCACGCCGGACAGACTACACTGAAGCTTTCTTT.

CDR3: CASSDGGRANYGYTF. CDR3 coding DNA: TGTGCCAGCAGCGACGGTGGCAGGGCTAACTATGGCTACACCTTC. The chain links TRBV7-6 to TRBJ1-2; TRBD1 is a possible D gene (5 bases). The V end lost 5 bases, the J end lost 0 bases, and 13 bases lay between the germline ends. The germline V gene has CDR1 SGHVS and CDR2 FNYEAQ. There are 15 residues in the CDR3. Full variable domain (rest looked up from reference TRBV7-6 and TRBJ1-2): GAGVSQSPRYKVTKRGQDVALRCDPISGHVSLYWYRQALGQGPEFLTYFNYEAQQDKSGLPNDRFSAERPEGSISTLTIQRTEQRDSAMYRCASSDGGRANYGYTFGSGTRLTVV.

The count of this clone is one. The chain joins TRBV19 to TRBJ1-1; 7 bases line up with TRBD1. The germline V gene encodes CDR1 LNHDA and CDR2 SQIVND (reference sequence). V shed 7 bases and J 0 bases; nucleotides not matched to a gene: 14. The CDR3 is made up of 17 amino acids. DNA for the CDR3: TGTGCCAGTAACCCGACAGGGTTGCTTCGAATGAACACTGAAGCTTTCTTT. Amino acid sequence: CASNPTGLLRMNTEAFF.

The CDR3 spells CASSKTGGYGQPQHF. CDR3 sequence (DNA): TGTGCCAGCAGCAAAACAGGGGGATACGGTCAGCCCCAGCATTTT. The chain is built from TRBV7-2 and TRBJ1-5; 8 bases are shared with TRBD1. Germline V gene lookup returns CDR1 SGHTA and CDR2 FQGNSA. The trim removed 5 bases at V and 6 bases at J, leaving 9 bases unmatched. The CDR3 spans 15 residues.

The V gene is TRBV27, the J gene TRBJ1-4; D gene ambiguous. Deletions cut 3 bases from V and 8 bases from J, with 4 bases between. The CDR3 runs 11 residues. CDR1 and CDR2 from the germline V gene are MNHEY and SMNVEV (reference sequence). The CDR3 protein is CASSFSEKLFF. The CDR3 nucleotides read TGTGCCAGCAGTTTTTCCGAAAAACTGTTTTTT.

This chain uses TRBV7-9 with TRBJ2-2; TRBD1 or TRBD2 may be the D gene (5 bases each). V gave up 0 bases and J gave up 8 bases, with 16 bases separating them. The germline CDR1 and CDR2 sequences are SEHNR and FQNEAQ (reference sequence). This CDR3 has 16 amino acids. The CDR3: CASSLARGSPTGELFF. In DNA form, the CDR3 reads TGTGCCAGCAGCTTAGCCCGGGGCAGTCCCACTGGGGAGCTGTTTTTT.

About this clone itself: Other nucleotide sequences in the sample specify the same CDR3. J is TRBJ2-7 and V is TRBV28; D not certain. The germline CDR1 and CDR2 sequences are MDHEN and SYDVKM. The CDR3 totals 11 residues. Trimming left V 3 bases short and J 4 bases short, with 4 bases between. CDR3 sequence (DNA): TGTGCCAGCAGTTTCTCTTACGAGCAGTACTTC. Its translation is CASSFSYEQYF. The whole variable domain, filled in from reference TRBV28 and TRBJ2-7, reads DVKVTQSSRYLVKRTGEKVFLECVQDMDHENMFWYRQDPGLGLRLIYFSYDVKMKEKGDIPEGYSVSREKKERFSLILESASTNQTSMYLCASSFSYEQYFGPGTRLTVT.

The genes are TRBV19 and TRBJ1-1; the D is unclear. Germline CDR1 LNHDA, CDR2 SQIVND (reference sequence). V was cut by 4 bases and J by 5 bases, with 17 bases left in between. CDR3 length: 15 residues. This CDR3 is CASSTPWRRGTEAFF. For the CDR3, the DNA is TGTGCCAGTAGTACCCCCTGGCGCCGGGGAACTGAAGCTTTCTTT. Complete variable domain (other parts from reference TRBV19 and TRBJ1-1): DGGITQSPKYLFRKEGQNVTLSCEQNLNHDAMYWYRQDPGQGLRLIYYSQIVNDFQKGDIAEGYSVSREKKESFPLTVTSAQKNPTAFYLCASSTPWRRGTEAFFGQGTRLTVV.

The rearrangement uses TRBV5-4 and TRBJ1-4, with 8 positions matching TRBD1. The CDR3 extends over 16 amino acids. Germline V gene lookup returns CDR1 SGHNT and CDR2 YYREEE (reference sequence). V shed 4 bases, J shed 0 bases, and the junction held 5 bases outside the gene matches. The CDR3: CASSPRQGTTNEKLFF. CDR3 nucleotide sequence: TGTGCCAGCAGCCCCAGACAGGGGACAACTAATGAAAAACTGTTTTTT.

The V and J genes are TRBV6-4 and TRBJ2-3, with 8 bases that match TRBD2. CDR3 length equals 14 residues. The J segment lost 1 base and the V segment lost 3 bases, leaving 0 bases of the junction unmatched. Germline V gene data show CDR1 as MRHNA and CDR2 as SNTAGT. CDR3 nucleotide sequence: TGTGCCAGCAGTGAAGCGGGGGGCACAGATACGCAGTATTTT. Translating it yields CASSEAGGTDTQYF.